The 14 T cell receptor beta chains given below trace back to one sample, sequenced in a study of control samples from healthy donors and cancer patients. Generated by immunoSEQ multiplex PCR, the TCRdb table keeps only in-frame clones and is missing some. The sample has some 150,000 clones, approximately 92% seen once; the top ten hold 3.2%. The sample taken for sequencing was blood. Receptors were obtained from a young man in good health.

V is TRBV11-2 and J is TRBJ2-3, with 8 bases identical to TRBD2. The V gene's germline CDR1 is SGHAT and CDR2 FQNNGV. The junction had 15 bases not matched to a gene; V was cut back by 5 bases and J by 5 bases. The CDR3 is 17 residues long. CDR3: CASSPMTGGGFIDTQYF. Written as DNA, the CDR3 is TGTGCCAGCAGCCCAATGACTGGCGGGGGGTTTATAGATACGCAGTATTTT.

The chain employs TRBV13 and TRBJ2-1, with 11 bases matching TRBD2. This CDR3 has 15 amino acids. V dropped 5 bases and J dropped 5; count of bases not matched to a gene: 5. Germline values: CDR1 PRHDT, CDR2 FYEKMQ (reference sequence). The CDR3 bases are TGTGCCAGCAGCGCCGCTAGCGGGGGGCACAATGAGCAGTTCTTC. Amino acid sequence: CASSAASGGHNEQFF.

The chain joins TRBV11-2 to TRBJ2-3; the D is unclear. This CDR3 contains 14 residues. The V end lost 3 bases, the J end lost 0 bases, and 7 bases lay between the germline ends. Germline-derived CDR1 and CDR2 are SGHAT and FQNNGV. The CDR3 DNA reads TGTGCCAGCAGCTTTGGGCTCAGCACAGATACGCAGTATTTT. Amino acid sequence: CASSFGLSTDTQYF.

The chain couples TRBV7-9 to TRBJ2-2; 8 bases agree with TRBD1. CDR3 size: 18 residues. Germline CDR1 and CDR2: SEHNR and FQNEAQ (reference sequence). V lost 1 base and J lost 2; bases outside the gene matches: 9. The CDR3 protein is CASSLGIIGTGNTGELFF. As DNA, the CDR3 is TGTGCCAGCAGCTTAGGGATAATAGGGACAGGAAACACCGGGGAGCTGTTTTTT.

The J gene is TRBJ2-7, the V gene TRBV21-1; the table's D gene call, TRBD2, was not cross checked with the DNA. TRBV21-1 is flagged as a pseudogene. The CDR3 extends over 17 amino acids. This CDR3 reads CASSKDPSGVSSYEQYF. The CDR3 nucleotides read TGTGCCAGCAGCAAAGATCCTAGCGGGGTAAGCTCCTACGAGCAGTACTTC.

V gene TRBV7-9 combines with J gene TRBJ1-2; D is undetermined. Per the germline V gene, CDR1 is SEHNR and CDR2 is FQNEAQ (reference sequence). The length of the CDR3 is 13 residues. V was trimmed by 5 bases and J by 5 bases, leaving 12 bases between them. This CDR3 is CASSKRAGYGYTF. CDR3 bases: TGTGCCAGCAGCAAGAGGGCGGGGTATGGCTACACCTTC. Full variable domain (rest looked up from reference TRBV7-9 and TRBJ1-2): DTGVSQNPRHKITKRGQNVTFRCDPISEHNRLYWYRQTLGQGPEFLTYFQNEAQLEKSRLLSDRFSAERPKGSFSTLEIQRTEQGDSAMYLCASSKRAGYGYTFGSGTRLTVV.

This clone was detected once. The genes are TRBV9 and TRBJ2-1; no clear D gene. Germline CDR1 SGDLS, CDR2 YYNGEE. The CDR3 spans 12 residues. Between the trimmed V and J ends, which lost 0 bases and 7 bases, there was a span of 5 bases. The CDR3 is CASSVAKNEQFF. The CDR3 DNA follows: TGTGCCAGCAGCGTAGCGAAAAATGAGCAGTTCTTC.

The chain links TRBV25-1 to TRBJ2-1, with TRBD2 matching over 8 bases. The length of the CDR3 is 14 residues. Trimming at V came to 3 bases and at J to 6 bases, leaving 4 bases not matched to a gene. The germline V gene has CDR1 MGHDK and CDR2 SYGVNS. In DNA form, the CDR3 reads TGTGCCAGCAGTGACGGGGGGGCCGGCAATGAGCAGTTCTTC. Translation gives CASSDGGAGNEQFF. Variable domain in full (rest from reference TRBV25-1 and TRBJ2-1): EADIYQTPRYLVIGTGKKITLECSQTMGHDKMYWYQQDPGMELHLIHYSYGVNSTEKGDLSSESTVSRIRTEHFPLTLESARPSHTSQYLCASSDGGAGNEQFFGPGTRLTVL.

The rearrangement uses TRBV10-3 and TRBJ2-1; a possible D gene is TRBD2 (7 bases). CDR1 and CDR2 (germline): ENHRY, SYGVKD. The CDR3 loop spans 15 amino acids. Trimming left V 10 bases short and J 0 bases short, with 16 bases between. This chain's CDR3 is CATGGGLSSYNEQFF. The CDR3 DNA reads as TGTGCCACCGGCGGGGGCCTAAGCTCCTACAATGAGCAGTTCTTC.

This chain connects TRBV2 to TRBJ2-6, with no clear D. Germline V gene sequence: CDR1 SNHLY, CDR2 FYNNEI. Trimming cost V 5 bases and J 0 bases, with 17 bases left between them. The CDR3 runs to 18 residues. The CDR3 bases are TGTGCCAGCAGTTTCACTTCCAGGAAGAGCTCTGGGGCCAACGTCCTGACTTTC. Translated, it gives CASSFTSRKSSGANVLTF.

This chain's CDR3 is CASTPGQLYGYTF. CDR3 DNA sequence: TGTGCCAGCACCCCGGGACAGCTCTATGGCTACACCTTC. The chain employs TRBV12-3 or TRBV12-4 and TRBJ1-2; 7 nucleotides agree with TRBD1. The V and J ends lost 7 bases and 4 bases, in that order; junction bases with no gene match: 6. The CDR3 totals 13 residues.

This clone was found a few times. This chain joins TRBV7-9 and TRBJ2-7, with D possibly TRBD1 on 6 matching bases. This CDR3 has 17 amino acids. V was shortened by 0 bases and J by 5 bases, with 20 bases between the two germline ends. Germline V CDR1 and CDR2: SEHNR, FQNEAQ (reference sequence). This CDR3 is CASSLARGSSVSHEQYF. CDR3 DNA: TGTGCCAGCAGCTTAGCCAGGGGATCGTCTGTCTCGCACGAGCAGTACTTC. The whole variable domain, remainder taken from reference TRBV7-9 and TRBJ2-7, is DTGVSQNPRHKITKRGQNVTFRCDPISEHNRLYWYRQTLGQGPEFLTYFQNEAQLEKSRLLSDRFSAERPKGSFSTLEIQRTEQGDSAMYLCASSLARGSSVSHEQYFGPGTRLTVT.

The J gene is TRBJ1-2, the V gene TRBV4-1; D perhaps matches TRBD1 (6 bases). Trimming removed 0 bases at V and 4 bases at J, with 12 bases between. Germline CDR1 reads MGHRA; CDR2 reads YSYEKL. The CDR3 extends over 15 amino acids. CDR3 residues: CASSQDGQYTYGYTF. The CDR3 bases are TGCGCCAGCAGCCAAGACGGACAGTATACCTATGGCTACACCTTC.

This chain joins TRBV28 and TRBJ1-4, with D hard to call. CDR1 and CDR2 (germline): MDHEN, SYDVKM. V shed 7 bases and J shed 8 bases, with 17 bases lying between them. This CDR3 comprises 14 residues. The CDR3 reads CASTPGDFGEKLFF. The CDR3 coding sequence is TGTGCCAGCACCCCCGGGGATTTCGGAGAAAAACTGTTTTTT. The full variable domain, in which reference TRBV28 and TRBJ1-4 provide the parts outside the CDR3, is DVKVTQSSRYLVKRTGEKVFLECVQDMDHENMFWYRQDPGLGLRLIYFSYDVKMKEKGDIPEGYSVSREKKERFSLILESASTNQTSMYLCASTPGDFGEKLFFGSGTQLSVL.